These 30 T cell receptor beta chains came from one sample sequenced in a study of technical replicates of blood from a few donors. Libraries were prepared by immunoSEQ multiplex PCR; TCRdb keeps only in-frame clonotypes and omits some of them. The sample carries fewer than 80,000 clones, roughly nine tenths recorded once. Sequences were obtained from PBMCs. The origin of the receptors is a human donor in good health. Some clones in this sample may be carry-over from other donors' samples.

V is TRBV7-2 and J is TRBJ2-7; 11 bases align to TRBD1. Germline lookup yields CDR1 SGHTA and CDR2 FQGNSA. The CDR3 spans 18 residues. The V gene end was trimmed by 5 bases and the J gene end by 5 bases; junction bases not matched to a gene: 17. The DNA of the CDR3 is TGTGCCAGCAGCCCCGGCAGGGACAGGGGGATCGTGTGGGACGAGCAGTACTTC. As protein: CASSPGRDRGIVWDEQYF.

The chain carries TRBV7-9 and TRBJ2-3, with 8 nucleotides matching TRBD2. The CDR3 runs 16 residues. In germline, CDR1 is SEHNR, CDR2 FQNEAQ (reference sequence). Trimming cost V 5 bases and J 4 bases; bases outside gene matches: 11. CDR3: CASSPRVGGGPDTQYF. CDR3 coding DNA: TGTGCCAGCAGCCCACGTGTGGGCGGGGGGCCAGATACGCAGTATTTT. Variable domain in full (rest from reference TRBV7-9 and TRBJ2-3): DTGVSQNPRHKITKRGQNVTFRCDPISEHNRLYWYRQTLGQGPEFLTYFQNEAQLEKSRLLSDRFSAERPKGSFSTLEIQRTEQGDSAMYLCASSPRVGGGPDTQYFGPGTRLTVL.

The chain combines TRBV19 with TRBJ1-4; a possible D gene is TRBD1 (5 bases). The germline V gene has CDR1 LNHDA and CDR2 SQIVND (reference sequence). The CDR3 runs 15 residues. Trimming cost V 6 bases and J 8 bases, with 19 bases left between them. CDR3 region: CASRPMAGFREKLFF. CDR3 nucleotides: TGTGCCAGTAGACCCATGGCAGGGTTTAGAGAAAAACTGTTTTTT.

This rearrangement joins TRBV2 to TRBJ1-2; D uncertain. The V gene lost 4 bases and the J gene lost 7 bases, with 10 bases spanning the gap. Germline-derived CDR1 and CDR2 are SNHLY and FYNNEI. The CDR3 spans 12 residues. The CDR3 region is CASSGARTGYTF. CDR3 in DNA: TGTGCCAGCAGTGGGGCTCGTACTGGCTACACCTTC.

This rearrangement joins TRBV7-2 to TRBJ2-5, with D perhaps TRBD2 (6 bases). Germline V gene lookup returns CDR1 SGHTA and CDR2 FQGNSA. Deletions cut 2 bases from V and 4 bases from J, with 11 bases between. The CDR3 spans 14 residues. CDR3 nucleotides: TGTGCCAGCAGCTTAAGCCTAGCGTCAGAGACCCAGTACTTC. It is translated as CASSLSLASETQYF.

V and J are TRBV7-9 and TRBJ1-1; weak D call: TRBD1 (5 bases). The CDR3 covers 13 residues. Germline lookup yields CDR1 SEHNR and CDR2 FQNEAQ (reference sequence). V was trimmed by 6 bases and J by 4 bases, leaving 12 bases between them. Here the CDR3 DNA reads TGTGCCAGCAGTGAAGACAGCCGCACTGAAGCTTTCTTT. Translating gives CASSEDSRTEAFF.

By share of the sample, this clone is large. The chain has TRBV7-2 and TRBJ2-3; maybe TRBD2 (6 bases). The CDR3 is 15 residues long. The germline V gene encodes CDR1 SGHTA and CDR2 FQGNSA. The V gene lost 2 bases and the J gene lost 3 bases, with 12 bases spanning the gap. CDR3 sequence reads: CASSLWGGITDTQYF. The CDR3 region has the DNA TGTGCCAGCAGCTTATGGGGCGGGATAACAGATACGCAGTATTTT.

CDR3 region: CASSNRVSSYNSPLHF. In DNA, the CDR3 is TGTGCCAGCAGTAACAGGGTGAGCTCCTATAATTCACCCCTCCACTTT. V gene TRBV27 combines with J gene TRBJ1-6; possibly TRBD1 for D (6 bases). Germline CDR1 MNHEY, CDR2 SMNVEV (reference sequence). The CDR3 is made up of 16 amino acids. V shed 5 bases and J shed 0 bases, with 11 bases lying between them.

The chain couples TRBV4-2 to TRBJ1-6; 8 bases align to TRBD1. The V gene end was trimmed by 4 bases and the J gene end by 5 bases; junction bases not matched to a gene: 7. The CDR3 has 16 residues. Germline CDR1 and CDR2: LGHNA and YNFKEQ. The chain's CDR3 is CASSLGQGRNNSPLHF. CDR3 DNA: TGTGCCAGCAGCCTCGGACAGGGTCGGAATAATTCACCCCTCCACTTT.

The chain links TRBV7-9 to TRBJ1-3; a possible D gene is TRBD1 (5 bases). Germline V gives CDR1 SEHNR, CDR2 FQNEAQ (reference sequence). The CDR3 spans 14 residues. V lost 8 bases and J lost 0, with 11 bases in between. This CDR3 is CASPQARSGNTIYF. DNA for the CDR3: TGTGCCAGCCCACAGGCCCGCTCTGGAAACACCATATATTTT. Full variable domain (rest looked up from reference TRBV7-9 and TRBJ1-3): DTGVSQNPRHKITKRGQNVTFRCDPISEHNRLYWYRQTLGQGPEFLTYFQNEAQLEKSRLLSDRFSAERPKGSFSTLEIQRTEQGDSAMYLCASPQARSGNTIYFGEGSWLTVV.

The genes are TRBV7-9 and TRBJ2-7; TRBD1 matches at 9 bases. Germline-derived CDR1 and CDR2 are SEHNR and FQNEAQ (reference sequence). Losses at the gene ends were 3 bases for V and 0 bases for J; bases not matched to a gene: 9. This CDR3 is built from 17 residues. CDR3 sequence reads: CASSFSAWDRVSYEQYF. The CDR3 bases are TGTGCCAGCAGCTTCTCAGCATGGGACAGGGTCTCCTACGAGCAGTACTTC.

This chain uses TRBV6-5 with TRBJ2-5; perhaps TRBD1 as D (6 bases). The V gene's germline CDR1 is MNHEY and CDR2 SVGAGI. The CDR3 runs 14 residues. The V and J ends lost 8 bases and 1 base respectively, with 14 bases between them. The CDR3, as DNA: TGTGCCAGCCGTCCATGGGGGCGCCAAGAGACCCAGTACTTC. It is translated as CASRPWGRQETQYF.

This sequence joins TRBV9 and TRBJ2-1; TRBD2 matches 8 bases. The CDR3 consists of 15 residues. CDR1 and CDR2 from the germline V gene are SGDLS and YYNGEE. V lost 1 base to trimming and J lost 3 bases; unmatched junction nucleotides: 3. The CDR3 region has the DNA TGTGCCAGCAGCGTACGAAGCGGGGGCTACAATGAGCAGTTCTTC. Translated, it gives CASSVRSGGYNEQFF.

CDR3 sequence (DNA): TGTGCCAGCAGTGAGACGGGGGTCTCCTACGAGCAGTACTTC. Translating it yields CASSETGVSYEQYF. The chain employs TRBV2 and TRBJ2-7, with D perhaps matching TRBD2 (6 bases). The V end was cut by 3 bases, the J end by 0 bases, with 9 bases between. The germline CDR1 and CDR2 sequences are SNHLY and FYNNEI. The CDR3 spans 14 residues.

The table lists this clone with a count of one. This chain connects TRBV6-5 to TRBJ2-7; no clear D gene. The CDR3 spans 14 residues. Germline CDR1 MNHEY, CDR2 SVGAGI. The V gene lost 6 bases and the J gene lost 0 bases, with 12 bases spanning the gap. CDR3: CASRRSLASYEQYF. As DNA, the CDR3 is TGTGCCAGCAGACGTTCCCTGGCCTCCTACGAGCAGTACTTC.

The chain carries TRBV5-1 and TRBJ1-1; 7 nucleotides agree with TRBD1. Trimming took 4 bases from V and 1 from J; bases not matched to a gene: 4. Germline assignment: CDR1 SGHRS and CDR2 YFSETQ. This CDR3 spans 14 amino acids. CDR3 DNA sequence: TGCGCCAGCAGCATCGGACAGGAGAACACTGAAGCTTTCTTT. Translation: CASSIGQENTEAFF.

The J gene is TRBJ1-2, the V gene TRBV19; D call uncertain. The V gene lost 7 bases and the J gene lost 8 bases, with 11 bases spanning the gap. There are 11 residues in the CDR3. Germline assignment: CDR1 LNHDA and CDR2 SQIVND (reference sequence). CDR3: CASMGARGYTF. The CDR3 DNA follows: TGTGCCAGTATGGGAGCGCGAGGCTACACCTTC.

V gene TRBV7-9 combines with J gene TRBJ1-1; D unclear. V lost 5 bases, J lost 6 bases, and 13 bases lay in between. This CDR3 comprises 13 residues. Looked up from germline, CDR1 is SEHNR and CDR2 is FQNEAQ (reference sequence). CDR3 DNA: TGTGCCAGCAGCCCCCGTTCGTCCCCTGAAGCTTTCTTT. Residues: CASSPRSSPEAFF. Based on the CDR3 plus reference TRBV7-9 and TRBJ1-1, the full variable domain is DTGVSQNPRHKITKRGQNVTFRCDPISEHNRLYWYRQTLGQGPEFLTYFQNEAQLEKSRLLSDRFSAERPKGSFSTLEIQRTEQGDSAMYLCASSPRSSPEAFFGQGTRLTVV.

This clone was observed once. The V call is TRBV10-3, the J call TRBJ2-7; weak D call: TRBD1 (5 bases). Germline V gene lookup returns CDR1 ENHRY and CDR2 SYGVKD. The length of the CDR3 is 14 residues. The germline V and J ends were trimmed by 6 bases and 4 bases, with 16 bases remaining between them. The chain's CDR3 is CAIRGTQGGYEQYF. The CDR3 nucleotides read TGTGCCATCAGAGGCACGCAGGGTGGGTACGAGCAGTACTTC.

V usage is TRBV6-5 and J usage is TRBJ2-7; 11 nucleotides match TRBD2. The CDR3 totals 16 residues. Trimming at V came to 3 bases and at J to 6 bases, leaving 10 bases not matched to a gene. CDR1 and CDR2 from the germline V gene are MNHEY and SVGAGI. CDR3 amino acids: CASSYDSGRAGGEQYF. For the CDR3, the DNA is TGTGCCAGCAGTTATGATAGCGGGAGGGCCGGGGGCGAGCAGTACTTC.

J is TRBJ2-2 and V is TRBV9, with 9 bases identical to TRBD2. V lost 0 bases, J lost 4 bases, and 1 base stayed unmatched. The V gene's germline CDR1 is SGDLS and CDR2 YYNGEE. The CDR3 runs 15 residues. The CDR3 coding sequence is TGTGCCAGCAGCGTAGAAGCGGGGGGCACCGGGGAGCTGTTTTTT. Translated: CASSVEAGGTGELFF.

The V gene is TRBV7-9, the J gene TRBJ2-7, with D possibly TRBD2 on 5 matching bases. The V and J ends lost 0 bases and 2 bases respectively, with 11 bases between them. The CDR3 loop spans 15 amino acids. The germline V gene encodes CDR1 SEHNR and CDR2 FQNEAQ (reference sequence). The CDR3, as DNA: TGTGCCAGCAGCTTAGCGCCCAGCGGACCCTACGAGCAGTACTTC. It is translated as CASSLAPSGPYEQYF.

This chain links TRBV25-1 with TRBJ2-5, with 9 bases that match TRBD1. Germline assignment: CDR1 MGHDK and CDR2 SYGVNS. The CDR3 contains 15 residues. The junction had 3 bases not matched to a gene; V was cut back by 3 bases and J by 1 base. CDR3: CASSDPTGGQETQYF. The CDR3 DNA reads TGTGCCAGCAGTGACCCGACAGGGGGCCAAGAGACCCAGTACTTC.

This clone has just one count. V and J are TRBV14 and TRBJ2-2, with D possibly matching TRBD2 (7 bases). V lost 3 bases and J 7 bases, leaving 15 bases between the germline ends. CDR3 length equals 15 residues. The germline CDR1 and CDR2 sequences are SGHDN and FVKESK. The CDR3 region has the DNA TGTGCCAGCAGCCAGAAAACAGGGAGGGGCGGGGAGCTGTTTTTT. Its protein is CASSQKTGRGGELFF. The full variable domain, with the rest looked up from reference TRBV14 and TRBJ2-2, is EAGVTQFPSHSVIEKGQTVTLRCDPISGHDNLYWYRRVMGKEIKFLLHFVKESKQDESGMPNNRFLAERTGGTYSTLKVQPAELEDSGVYFCASSQKTGRGGELFFGEGSRLTVL.

The V gene is TRBV6-1, the J gene TRBJ1-3, with 8 bases that match TRBD1. The ends lost 5 bases at V and 4 bases at J; junction bases unmatched: 7. This CDR3 is built from 15 residues. The germline V gene has CDR1 MNHNS and CDR2 SASEGT. CDR3 protein: CASSSEGQAGNTIYF. As DNA, the CDR3 is TGTGCCAGCAGTAGCGAGGGACAGGCGGGAAACACCATATATTTT.

This chain connects TRBV13 to TRBJ2-7, with a weak D call TRBD1 (6 bases). Germline CDR1 is PRHDT and CDR2 is FYEKMQ (reference sequence). The CDR3 covers 14 residues. Trimming removed 2 bases at V and 6 bases at J, with 14 bases between. The CDR3 nucleotides read TGTGCCAGCAGCTTATCTCACGAACAGGGCGAGCAGTACTTC. Its protein product is CASSLSHEQGEQYF. Based on the CDR3 plus reference TRBV13 and TRBJ2-7, the full variable domain is AAGVIQSPRHLIKEKRETATLKCYPIPRHDTVYWYQQGPGQDPQFLISFYEKMQSDKGSIPDRFSAQQFSDYHSELNMSSLELGDSALYFCASSLSHEQGEQYFGPGTRLTVT.

V is TRBV13 and J is TRBJ1-1; 11 bases line up with TRBD1. Losses at the gene ends were 5 bases for V and 5 bases for J; bases not matched to a gene: 4. The germline gives CDR1 PRHDT, CDR2 FYEKMQ (reference sequence). The CDR3 runs to 14 residues. This chain's CDR3 is CASSTGQGVTEAFF. As DNA, the CDR3 is TGTGCCAGCAGCACGGGACAGGGGGTAACTGAAGCTTTCTTT.

The rearrangement links TRBV4-2 to TRBJ1-4, with 8 bases matching TRBD1. With 5 bases clipped from V and 7 bases from J, the junction kept 6 bases outside the gene matches. CDR3 length: 14 amino acids. Germline CDR1 reads LGHNA; CDR2 reads YNFKEQ. CDR3 DNA: TGTGCCAGCAGCGACGTGGACAGGGTTGAAAAACTGTTTTTT. It yields the protein CASSDVDRVEKLFF.

This sequence joins TRBV12-5 and TRBJ2-1, with 12 bases lining up with TRBD2. CDR3 length: 17 residues. V shed 5 bases, J shed 0 bases, and the junction held 5 bases outside the gene matches. Germline loops: CDR1 LGHNT, CDR2 FRNRAP. DNA of the CDR3: TGTGCTAGTGGTCCGCTAGCGGGAGGGCCCTCCTACAATGAGCAGTTCTTC. The encoded protein is CASGPLAGGPSYNEQFF. Full variable domain (remainder filled in from reference TRBV12-5 and TRBJ2-1): DARVTQTPRHKVTEMGQEVTMRCQPILGHNTVFWYRQTMMQGLELLAYFRNRAPLDDSGMPKDRFSAEMPDATLATLKIQPSEPRDSAVYFCASGPLAGGPSYNEQFFGPGTRLTVL.

Only a few counts were recorded for this clone. This chain uses TRBV19 with TRBJ1-1; 8 bases match TRBD1. This CDR3 is built from 15 residues. CDR1 is LNHDA, CDR2 SQIVND, per germline (reference sequence). V shed 5 bases and J 4 bases; nucleotides not matched to a gene: 9. The CDR3 is CASSSSDRAGTEAFF. The CDR3 bases are TGTGCCAGTAGTTCTTCGGACAGGGCGGGCACTGAAGCTTTCTTT. The full variable domain, in which reference TRBV19 and TRBJ1-1 provide the parts outside the CDR3, is DGGITQSPKYLFRKEGQNVTLSCEQNLNHDAMYWYRQDPGQGLRLIYYSQIVNDFQKGDIAEGYSVSREKKESFPLTVTSAQKNPTAFYLCASSSSDRAGTEAFFGQGTRLTVV.